These 5 T cell receptor beta chains were all obtained from the same sample, sequenced in a study of glioma-infiltrating T cells. Using RNA template, CDR3s of TCR alpha and beta were amplified with iRepertoire arm-PCR. TCRdb redid the calling of the multiplex PCR reads with MiXCR, one entry per CDR3 protein. The sample carries over 130,000 distinct CDR3 sequences, about 39% recorded once. Sample: glioma tissue, nonneoplastic brain tissue, or PBMCs (not recorded which). These receptors all stem from a human donor with low-grade glioma or glioblastoma, undergoing nonglioma brain surgery, or in good health (not recorded which).

The rearrangement joins TRBV6-1 to TRBJ2-7, with no clear D. Germline-derived CDR1 and CDR2 are MNHNS and SASEGT. Trimming removed 6 bases from V and 6 bases from J, with 15 bases in between. The CDR3 has 13 residues. The CDR3 region has the DNA TGTGCCAGCAGCCAACTCCCTAAGGGCGAGCAGTACTTC. Protein: CASSQLPKGEQYF.

The chain employs TRBV6-1 and TRBJ2-1, with 12 bases that match TRBD2. Germline V lookup: CDR1 MNHNS, CDR2 SASEGT. CDR3 length equals 15 residues. With 5 bases clipped from V and 12 bases from J, the junction kept 11 bases outside the gene matches. The CDR3 protein is CASSWGLAGQDGQFF. Written as DNA, the CDR3 is TGTGCCAGCAGTTGGGGACTAGCGGGTCAGGATGGGCAGTTCTTC.

The chain is built from TRBV7-9 and TRBJ1-4, with D hard to call. This CDR3 has 12 residues. The germline CDR1 and CDR2 sequences are SEHNR and FQNEAQ (reference sequence). Trimming left V 2 bases short and J 8 bases short, with 6 bases between. As DNA, the CDR3 is TGTGCCAGCAGCTTAAGTCAGGAAAAACTGTTTTTT. Residues: CASSLSQEKLFF.

The chain combines TRBV28 with TRBJ1-1; D remains ambiguous. Looked up from germline, CDR1 is MDHEN and CDR2 is SYDVKM. This CDR3 is built from 12 residues. V lost 6 bases and J 2 bases, leaving 7 bases between the germline ends. The CDR3 loop reads CASRYFNTEAFF. In nucleotides, the CDR3 is TGTGCCAGCAGGTATTTCAACACTGAAGCTTTCTTT.

On this clonotype itself: The conserved phenylalanine or tryptophan normally closing the CDR3 is absent here, so this likely arose from a read error. This chain links TRBV10-2 with TRBJ1-5; maybe TRBD1 (5 bases). The germline gives CDR1 WSHSY, CDR2 SAAADI. CDR3 length: 16 amino acids. The V and J ends lost 3 bases and 0 bases respectively, with 12 bases between them. CDR3 DNA sequence: TGCGCCAGCAGTGACTCTCCAGGGAATAGCAATCAGCCCCAGCATTCT. Translating it yields CASSDSPGNSNQPQHS.